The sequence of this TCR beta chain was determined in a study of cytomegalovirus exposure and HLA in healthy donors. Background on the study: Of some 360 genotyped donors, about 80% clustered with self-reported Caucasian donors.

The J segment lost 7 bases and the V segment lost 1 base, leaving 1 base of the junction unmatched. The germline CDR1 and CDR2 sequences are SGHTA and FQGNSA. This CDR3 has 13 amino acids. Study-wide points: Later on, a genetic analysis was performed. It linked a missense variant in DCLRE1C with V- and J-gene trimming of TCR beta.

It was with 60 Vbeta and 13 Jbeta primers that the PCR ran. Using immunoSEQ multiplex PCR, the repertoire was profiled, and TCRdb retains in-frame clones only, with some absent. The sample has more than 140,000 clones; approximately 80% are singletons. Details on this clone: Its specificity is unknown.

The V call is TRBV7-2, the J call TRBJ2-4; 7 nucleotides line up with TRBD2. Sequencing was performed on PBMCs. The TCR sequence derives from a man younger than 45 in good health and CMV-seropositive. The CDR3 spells CASSLGRGNIQYF. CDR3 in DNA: TGTGCCAGCAGCTTAGGGCGGGGGAACATTCAGTACTTC.